This T cell receptor (beta chain) was identified during a study of CD8+ T cells in alopecia areata. Whole-study context: Administration of oral tofacitinib to treated patients was at 5 to 10 mg twice daily.

As to treatment: oral pan-JAK inhibitor, 5-10 mg twice daily. The study team obtained lesional scalp punch biopsies and peripheral blood from alopecia areata patients. Looked up from germline, CDR1 is SQVTM and CDR2 is ANQGSEA. There are 10 residues in the CDR3. Deletions cut 6 bases from V and 6 bases from J, with 8 bases between. Notes on this clone: Its antigen is still unknown.

Sequencing templates came from extracted RNA that was reverse transcribed into cDNA. Clones were read by immunoSEQ multiplex PCR, and TCRdb kept only the in-frame ones, dropping some. The data show under 130,000 clones, around 86% seen once. Findings of the study overall: Numerous expanded lesional clones remained in scalp and blood during tofacitinib.

Sequencing used CD8+ T cells sorted from blood, obtained between weeks 30 and 35, from a patient treated with tofacitinib. The clonotype was recovered from a human donor with alopecia areata. The J gene is TRBJ1-1, the V gene TRBV29-1; no clear D gene. CDR3 residues: CSVPAPEAFF. The CDR3 DNA reads TGCAGCGTACCAGCCCCTGAAGCTTTCTTT.